This TCR beta chain is from a study of vaccination and CD4 T cells after COVID-19. Turning to the study itself: Controls used CEFX viral epitopes (positive), HIV-1 Nef peptides (negative), or no peptide.

As for treatment: approximately 10-day PBMC culture with coronavirus spike peptide pools or control peptides (ViraFEST assay). Remarks on this clonotype: Antigen: not known.

Sequencing of cultured CD4+ T cell DNA used the Oncomine TCR Beta short-read assay. TCRdb recomputed calls from the PCR reads with MiXCR, one row per CDR3 protein. The table has 20,000 to 25,000 distinct CDR3 sequences, around 42% seen once. Germline V gene lookup returns CDR1 MNHNS and CDR2 SASEGT. This CDR3 spans 15 amino acids. V lost 6 bases and J lost 4; bases outside the gene matches: 10. The gene calls are TRBV6-1 and TRBJ2-3; 7 positions match TRBD1. The sequences come from CD4+ T cells from blood, cultured in vitro, collected before SARS-CoV-2 vaccination. The sequence was collected from a human donor who received a COVID-19 vaccine. The CDR3 loop is CASSGQGVGSDTQYF. The CDR3 DNA sequence: TGTGCCAGCAGCGGGCAGGGGGTTGGTTCAGATACGCAGTATTTT.